The entry that follows covers one TCR beta chain sequence. Repertoires were generated with immunoSEQ multiplex PCR, while TCRdb's copy carries only in-frame clones and drops some. The repertoire holds fewer than 200,000 clones, with just under 95% as singletons. This entry belongs to a study of control samples from healthy donors and cancer patients. The sequenced material came from blood. This clonotype was sampled from a woman aged 55 to 70 in good health.

The CDR3 nucleotides are TGTGCCATCAGTGAGTCGGGGAACACTGAAGCTTTCTTT. This encodes CAISESGNTEAFF. This rearrangement joins TRBV10-3 to TRBJ1-1; D remains ambiguous. Germline-derived CDR1 and CDR2 are ENHRY and SYGVKD. Trimming cost V 0 bases and J 1 base, with 3 bases left between them. This CDR3 has 13 amino acids.